This T cell receptor beta chain came from a study of post-analysis software for immune sequencing data (dated by TCRdb to between 2014 and 2017). About the full investigation: Disease courses on record covered relapsing-remitting, secondary progressive and progressive-relapsing multiple sclerosis, though some patients had no subtype annotation. Patient repertoires were compared against around twelve previously published healthy control repertoires from donors aged roughly 6 to 28 years. A subset of samples was prepared in parallel using single-end sample barcoding, then pooled and co-amplified after Illumina adapter ligation.

Library method: PCR. Sequencing instrument: Illumina HiSeq 2500. Unique molecular identifiers were incorporated into TCR beta cDNA libraries to reduce PCR and sequencing biases. Every 1 to 10 million input T cells yielded about 500,000 cDNA molecules, meaning each molecule approximated one T cell. The same protocol used for the earlier healthy control dataset was applied to prepare and sequence the patient libraries. Samples belonging to the same batch were prepared together, multiplexed and sequenced on a shared HiSeq lane. Regarding the original processing steps: MIGEC was used to process the raw barcoded reads, and molecular identifier groups with only a single read were discarded before consensus assembly and CDR3 extraction. VDJtools was used for post-analysis of the clonotype tables, and diversity was normalized by down-sampling every dataset to the size of the smallest sample. In repertoire overlap clustering, CDR3 amino acid sequences, but not nucleotide sequences, were matched to correct batch-related cross-sample contamination. Clones were called with MiXCR by TCRdb after fastp trimmed the public reads at Q25, and only in-frame beta chains were retained. Every distinct CDR3 protein forms one entry, paired with its most common genes and DNA. The V and J calls were not made by the authors but by TCRdb's processing. The sample records about 570,000 distinct CDR3 sequences, 30% to 40% of which are singletons. The ten largest clones add up to 4.5% to 7.5% of the sample.

TCR beta repertoires were profiled from peripheral blood of 13 young patients with multiple sclerosis to demonstrate the VDJtools post-analysis software. The multiple sclerosis patients were children and adolescents between roughly 6 and 16 years of age. General study outcomes and caveats: When samples were clustered directly using the F measure, samples prepared in the same batch co-clustered strongly, which prompted a batch-effect correction. Compared with controls, multiple sclerosis patients had significantly lower normalized Chao1 diversity, a finding suggesting substantial peripheral T-cell clonal expansion. Several TRBV segments, including TRBV5-6, TRBV5-1 and TRBV20-1, were significantly more frequent in patients than controls. The control group was slightly older than the multiple sclerosis patient group.

This clonotype came up a few times. Its antigen remains unidentified. No quality values exist for individual bases; no much larger clone is one base distant. Its CDR3 holds 13 amino acids, cysteine through phenylalanine. Here the CDR3 DNA is all that survives: 39 bases in frame from base 1. The junction carries 8 bases between V and J, which are trimmed by 2 bases and 4 bases respectively. The germline V gene specifies MGHRA as CDR1 and YSYEKL as CDR2. The sample taken for sequencing was blood. In this chain, TRBV4-1 is recombined with TRBJ2-5; possibly the D gene is TRBD1, per 5 matching bases. The source of this sequence is a girl between 2 and 17 years old with multiple sclerosis. CDR3 loop: CASSQKRGETQYF. The bases read TGCGCCAGCAGCCAAAAAAGGGGAGAGACCCAGTACTTC.